The rows below give T cell receptor beta chains drawn from one sample of a study of cytomegalovirus exposure and HLA in healthy donors. The assay was immunoSEQ multiplex PCR, and TCRdb's table has in-frame clones only and misses some. The sample carries more than 150,000 clones, under 85% recorded once. The specimen was PBMCs. Source of these receptors: a man in his fifties in good health and CMV-seronegative. Both conserved end residues are part of each CDR3. Fields, in order: CDR3 protein, CDR3 DNA, clone size, J gene, D gene, V gene, CDR3 length. The D gene is left open where the match is weak. Clone size, where shown, is once, few, many, or a class for clones that have expanded.

CDR3: CASKGGSNQPQHF
DNA: TGTGCCAGCAAAGGCGGCAGCAATCAGCCCCAGCATTTT
size: .
J: TRBJ1-5
D: .
V: TRBV2
length: 13

CDR3: CASSELAGYNEQFF
DNA: TGTGCCAGCAGTGAGCTAGCGGGTTACAATGAGCAGTTCTTC
size: .
J: TRBJ2-1
D: TRBD2
V: TRBV6-4
length: 14

CDR3: CASSPGLTSYEQYF
DNA: TGTGCCAGCAGCCCTGGGCTGACCTCCTACGAGCAGTACTTC
size: .
J: TRBJ2-7
D: .
V: TRBV7-2
length: 14

CDR3: CASSQDPGTGSWSYNSPLHF
DNA: TGCGCCAGCAGCCAAGATCCCGGGACAGGGAGTTGGTCCTATAATTCACCCCTCCACTTT
size: .
J: TRBJ1-6
D: TRBD1
V: TRBV4-1
length: 20

CDR3: CASSDHGGLGDEQYF
DNA: TGTGCCAGCAGTGATCACGGGGGGCTTGGGGACGAGCAGTACTTC
size: .
J: TRBJ2-7
D: .
V: TRBV2
length: 15

CDR3: CASSLPGSTDTQYF
DNA: TGTGCCAGCAGCTTACCCGGTAGCACAGATACGCAGTATTTT
size: .
J: TRBJ2-3
D: .
V: TRBV7-6
length: 14

CDR3: CASSPPMGGKNIQYF
DNA: TGTGCCAGCTCACCACCAATGGGGGGCAAAAACATTCAGTACTTC
size: once
J: TRBJ2-4
D: .
V: TRBV18
length: 15

CDR3: CASREGERVGGNTIYF
DNA: TGTGCCAGCAGAGAAGGAGAGAGGGTGGGGGGAAACACCATATATTTT
size: .
J: TRBJ1-3
D: .
V: TRBV6-1
length: 16

CDR3: CASSLVSGRIGEQFF
DNA: TGCGCCAGCAGCTTGGTTAGCGGGAGAATAGGGGAGCAGTTCTTC
size: .
J: TRBJ2-1
D: TRBD2
V: TRBV5-1
length: 15

CDR3: CATSSWTGADNEQFF
DNA: TGTGCCACCAGCAGCTGGACAGGGGCGGACAATGAGCAGTTCTTC
size: .
J: TRBJ2-1
D: TRBD1
V: TRBV15
length: 15

CDR3: CASSVRDRAITNYGYTF
DNA: TGTGCCAGCAGCGTACGGGACAGGGCAATTACTAACTATGGCTACACCTTC
size: .
J: TRBJ1-2
D: TRBD1
V: TRBV7-2
length: 17

CDR3: CSVAQGGMNTEAFF
DNA: TGCAGCGTTGCCCAAGGGGGAATGAACACTGAAGCTTTCTTT
size: .
J: TRBJ1-1
D: .
V: TRBV29-1
length: 14

CDR3: CASSRTDTQYF
DNA: TGTGCCAGCAGTCGGACAGATACGCAGTATTTT
size: once
J: TRBJ2-3
D: .
V: TRBV6-5
length: 11

CDR3: CASSSSGGAYEQYF
DNA: TGTGCCAGCAGCTCAAGCGGGGGGGCCTACGAGCAGTACTTC
size: .
J: TRBJ2-7
D: TRBD2
V: TRBV5-6
length: 14

CDR3: CASSHVGLQGGDTQYF
DNA: TGTGCCAGTAGTCACGTGGGCTTACAGGGTGGGGATACGCAGTATTTT
size: once
J: TRBJ2-3
D: .
V: TRBV19
length: 16

CDR3: CASSQGESAVAYQPQHF
DNA: TGCGCCAGCAGCCAGGGAGAGTCGGCAGTTGCCTATCAGCCCCAGCATTTT
size: few
J: TRBJ1-5
D: .
V: TRBV4-1
length: 17

CDR3: CASSPSGESYGYTF
DNA: TGTGCCAGCAGTCCCTCGGGGGAAAGCTATGGCTACACCTTC
size: .
J: TRBJ1-2
D: .
V: TRBV6-5
length: 14

CDR3: CASRTSGSSDTQYF
DNA: TGTGCCAGCAGAACTAGCGGGAGTTCAGATACGCAGTATTTT
size: once
J: TRBJ2-3
D: TRBD2
V: TRBV7-9
length: 14

CDR3: CASSSLTGGSYEQYF
DNA: TGTGCCAGCAGTTCCCTAACAGGGGGCTCCTACGAGCAGTACTTC
size: few
J: TRBJ2-7
D: TRBD1
V: TRBV6-6
length: 15

CDR3: CASSVERGANNEQFF
DNA: TGTGCCAGCAGCGTTGAGCGGGGCGCCAACAATGAGCAGTTCTTC
size: once
J: TRBJ2-1
D: TRBD2
V: TRBV9
length: 15

CDR3: CASSLDRHTGELFF
DNA: TGCGCCAGCAGCTTAGACAGGCACACCGGGGAGCTGTTTTTT
size: .
J: TRBJ2-2
D: .
V: TRBV5-1
length: 14

CDR3: CASSVVDTGELFF
DNA: TGTGCCAGCAGCGTGGTAGACACCGGGGAGCTGTTTTTT
size: .
J: TRBJ2-2
D: .
V: TRBV7-6
length: 13

CDR3: CASSLAADTQYF
DNA: TGTGCCAGCAGCTTAGCGGCAGATACGCAGTATTTT
size: once
J: TRBJ2-3
D: .
V: TRBV11-2
length: 12

CDR3: CASSPRTGSGGQETQYF
DNA: TGTGCCAGCAGCCCTAGGACTGGCAGCGGGGGGCAAGAGACCCAGTACTTC
size: .
J: TRBJ2-5
D: TRBD2
V: TRBV4-2
length: 17

CDR3: CASSRGRGFETQYF
DNA: TGTGCCAGTAGCCGGGGGAGGGGGTTCGAGACCCAGTACTTC
size: once
J: TRBJ2-5
D: .
V: TRBV19
length: 14

CDR3: CASSFFRGNGNEQFF
DNA: TGTGCCAGCAGCTTCTTTAGAGGTAACGGGAATGAGCAGTTCTTC
size: few
J: TRBJ2-1
D: .
V: TRBV7-2
length: 15

CDR3: CASSLTEAKNIQYF
DNA: TGTGCCAGCAGCTTGACAGAAGCCAAAAACATTCAGTACTTC
size: once
J: TRBJ2-4
D: .
V: TRBV7-9
length: 14

CDR3: CASRQLLAGGPRDNEQFF
DNA: TGCGCCAGCAGACAGCTACTAGCGGGAGGGCCTCGAGACAATGAGCAGTTCTTC
size: .
J: TRBJ2-1
D: TRBD2
V: TRBV4-1
length: 18

CDR3: CASSVKGESPLHF
DNA: TGTGCCAGCAGCGTGAAGGGGGAATCACCCCTCCACTTT
size: .
J: TRBJ1-6
D: .
V: TRBV11-2
length: 13

CDR3: CASSLVSGGHNEQFF
DNA: TGTGCCAGCAGCTTAGTGTCGGGGGGGCACAATGAGCAGTTCTTC
size: .
J: TRBJ2-1
D: TRBD2
V: TRBV7-6
length: 15

CDR3: CASSRSSGSSNEQFF
DNA: TGTGCCAGTAGCCGATCTAGCGGGAGTTCTAATGAGCAGTTCTTC
size: .
J: TRBJ2-1
D: TRBD2
V: TRBV19
length: 15

CDR3: CASTTPGQGAEFLSTNEKLFF
DNA: TGTGCCAGCACCACGCCGGGACAGGGGGCCGAATTTCTTTCAACTAATGAAAAACTGTTTTTT
size: .
J: TRBJ1-4
D: TRBD1
V: TRBV28
length: 21

CDR3: CASSPGLAGPRTQYF
DNA: TGTGCCAGTAGTCCTGGACTAGCGGGGCCACGGACCCAGTACTTC
size: .
J: TRBJ2-5
D: TRBD2
V: TRBV19
length: 15

CDR3: CASSFSGTDTQYF
DNA: TGTGCCAGCAGTTTCAGTGGCACAGATACGCAGTATTTT
size: .
J: TRBJ2-3
D: .
V: TRBV6-5
length: 13

CDR3: CASSQTSGASYNEQFF
DNA: TGTGCCAGCAGCCAGACTAGCGGGGCGTCCTACAATGAGCAGTTCTTC
size: .
J: TRBJ2-1
D: TRBD2
V: TRBV7-6
length: 16

CDR3: CASSRAASGGTGELFF
DNA: TGTGCCAGCAGTCGGGCGGCTAGCGGGGGGACCGGGGAGCTGTTTTTT
size: once
J: TRBJ2-2
D: TRBD2
V: TRBV6-6
length: 16

CDR3: CASSSMPYEQYF
DNA: TGTGCCAGCAGTTCTATGCCTTACGAGCAGTACTTC
size: .
J: TRBJ2-7
D: .
V: TRBV6-6
length: 12

CDR3: CASSQQNYGYTF
DNA: TGTGCCAGCAGCCAACAGAACTATGGCTACACCTTC
size: once
J: TRBJ1-2
D: .
V: TRBV14
length: 12

CDR3: CAAREGRGTQYF
DNA: TGTGCCGCGAGGGAGGGCCGGGGTACGCAGTATTTT
size: once
J: TRBJ2-3
D: TRBD2
V: TRBV19
length: 12

CDR3: CASSFGSAGEQYF
DNA: TGCGCCAGCAGCTTCGGGTCTGCTGGCGAGCAGTACTTC
size: .
J: TRBJ2-7
D: .
V: TRBV5-1
length: 13

CDR3: CASSPTGSSYNEQFF
DNA: TGTGCCAGCAGTCCGACAGGTAGCTCCTACAATGAGCAGTTCTTC
size: .
J: TRBJ2-1
D: .
V: TRBV6-5
length: 15

CDR3: CASLGGGHRTDTQYF
DNA: TGTGCCAGCCTCGGGGGGGGACACCGCACAGATACGCAGTATTTT
size: .
J: TRBJ2-3
D: TRBD2
V: TRBV7-9
length: 15

CDR3: CASSVGLGQGAYEQYF
DNA: TGTGCCAGCAGCGTAGGACTGGGACAGGGGGCCTACGAGCAGTACTTC
size: .
J: TRBJ2-7
D: TRBD1
V: TRBV9
length: 16

CDR3: CASSQALRYGYTF
DNA: TGTGCCAGCAGCCAAGCGTTGAGATATGGCTACACCTTC
size: .
J: TRBJ1-2
D: .
V: TRBV4-2
length: 13

CDR3: CASSFITSGLDTQYF
DNA: TGTGCCAGCAGCTTCATTACTAGCGGTCTAGATACGCAGTATTTT
size: .
J: TRBJ2-3
D: TRBD2
V: TRBV7-9
length: 15

CDR3: CASLLAGGEQFF
DNA: TGTGCCAGTTTACTAGCGGGAGGTGAGCAGTTCTTC
size: .
J: TRBJ2-1
D: TRBD2
V: TRBV2
length: 12

CDR3: CSVGQNTGELFF
DNA: TGCAGCGTTGGGCAGAACACCGGGGAGCTGTTTTTT
size: .
J: TRBJ2-2
D: .
V: TRBV29-1
length: 12

CDR3: CASSKLEPGTDTQYF
DNA: TGTGCCAGCAGCAAACTTGAACCCGGGACAGATACGCAGTATTTT
size: few
J: TRBJ2-3
D: .
V: TRBV6-6
length: 15

CDR3: CASKILAGAGNEQFF
DNA: TGTGCCAGCAAGATCTTAGCGGGGGCGGGGAATGAGCAGTTCTTC
size: once
J: TRBJ2-1
D: TRBD2
V: TRBV5-6
length: 15

CDR3: CASSIQGRGYGYTF
DNA: TGTGCCAGCAGTATACAGGGAAGGGGCTATGGCTACACCTTC
size: once
J: TRBJ1-2
D: .
V: TRBV2
length: 14

CDR3: CASSLGTAQGGYTF
DNA: TGTGCCAGCAGCTTAGGGACAGCCCAAGGTGGCTACACCTTC
size: once
J: TRBJ1-2
D: .
V: TRBV7-9
length: 14

CDR3: CASSQEGVAYNEQFF
DNA: TGTGCCAGCAGCCAAGAAGGGGTAGCCTACAATGAGCAGTTCTTC
size: .
J: TRBJ2-1
D: .
V: TRBV14
length: 15

CDR3: CASSLGQDQPQHF
DNA: TGTGCCAGCTCATTGGGGCAAGATCAGCCCCAGCATTTT
size: .
J: TRBJ1-5
D: .
V: TRBV18
length: 13